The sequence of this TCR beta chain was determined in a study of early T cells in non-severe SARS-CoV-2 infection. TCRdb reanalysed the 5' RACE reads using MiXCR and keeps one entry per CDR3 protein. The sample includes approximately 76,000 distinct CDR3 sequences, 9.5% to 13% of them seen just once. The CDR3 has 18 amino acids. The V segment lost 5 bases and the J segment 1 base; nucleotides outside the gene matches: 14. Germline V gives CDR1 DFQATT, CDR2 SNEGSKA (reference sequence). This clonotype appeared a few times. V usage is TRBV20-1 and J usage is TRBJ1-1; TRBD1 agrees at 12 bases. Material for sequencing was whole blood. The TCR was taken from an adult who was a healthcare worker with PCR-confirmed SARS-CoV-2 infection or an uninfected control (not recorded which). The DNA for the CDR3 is TGCAGTGCTGACCCTGCCGGGACAGGGGGCTTTGGGAACACTGAAGCTTTCTTT. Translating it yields CSADPAGTGGFGNTEAFF.